The T cell receptor beta chain described here comes from a study of CD8+ T cells in alopecia areata. V dropped 7 bases and J dropped 2; count of bases not matched to a gene: 5. Germline loops: CDR1 MGHDK, CDR2 SYGVNS. The CDR3 has 14 amino acids. cDNA reverse transcribed from extracted RNA served as the sequencing template. Generated by immunoSEQ multiplex PCR, the TCRdb table keeps only in-frame clones and is missing some. The sample consists of roughly 100,000 clones, around 60% of them appearing once. This clone was observed a handful of times. The TCR comes from a human donor in good health. This chain uses TRBV25-1 with TRBJ1-1, with 9 positions matching TRBD1. The specimen was CD4+ T cells sorted from blood. The CDR3 DNA follows: TGTGCCAGCACCATAACAGGGGGCAACACTGAAGCTTTCTTT. Its translation is CASTITGGNTEAFF.